These 27 T cell receptor beta chains came from one sample sequenced in a study of cytomegalovirus exposure and HLA in healthy donors. PCR was performed using 60 Vbeta and 13 Jbeta primers. Profiled with immunoSEQ multiplex PCR; TCRdb holds only in-frame clones, not every one. This sample has some 160,000 clones, with under 90% found just once. The specimen was PBMCs. The receptors come from a man between 18 and 35 years old in good health and CMV-seronegative.

The chain employs TRBV29-1 and TRBJ2-1; 7 bases are shared with TRBD1. This CDR3 contains 14 residues. J lost 7 bases, V lost 4 bases, and 10 bases had no gene match. Germline V gene lookup returns CDR1 SQVTM and CDR2 ANQGSEA. The chain's CDR3 is CSVVWAGGGNEQFF. Written as DNA, the CDR3 is TGCAGCGTTGTGTGGGCAGGGGGTGGTAATGAGCAGTTCTTC.

This clone has just one count. This CDR3 is CASSIRGDTQYF. CDR3 coding DNA: TGTGCCAGCAGCATCAGAGGGGATACGCAGTATTTT. This sequence joins TRBV7-9 and TRBJ2-3; D is perhaps TRBD2 (5 bases). From germline, CDR1 is SEHNR and CDR2 FQNEAQ (reference sequence). The CDR3 is made up of 12 amino acids. V was pared by 5 bases and J by 6 bases, with 9 bases between.

The V and J genes are TRBV7-3 and TRBJ2-1; D not resolved. V lost 4 bases, J lost 3 bases, and 7 bases lay in between. The CDR3 runs to 13 residues. Germline V gene lookup returns CDR1 SGHTA and CDR2 FQGTGA. The CDR3 DNA follows: TGTGCCAGCAGCTCTCTAGGCTACAATGAGCAGTTCTTC. Translated, it gives CASSSLGYNEQFF.

The rearrangement links TRBV11-2 to TRBJ2-5; D unclear. This CDR3 has 13 residues. V was shortened by 0 bases and J by 5 bases, with 7 bases between the two germline ends. The germline V gene encodes CDR1 SGHAT and CDR2 FQNNGV. The CDR3 spells CASSLEVRETQYF. DNA for the CDR3: TGTGCCAGCAGCTTAGAGGTCAGGGAGACCCAGTACTTC.

The rearrangement uses TRBV4-3 and TRBJ2-1, with TRBD2 matching 9 bases. The CDR3 is 17 amino acids. Germline assignment: CDR1 LGHNA and CDR2 YSLEER. V trimming: 3 bases; J trimming: 6 bases; junction bases outside the gene matches: 12. CDR3 coding DNA: TGCGCCAGCAGCCATCCGGGACTAGCTAGTCTGGGCAATGAGCAGTTCTTC. Translation gives CASSHPGLASLGNEQFF.

The chain employs TRBV5-1 and TRBJ1-5; TRBD1 agrees at 7 bases. CDR1 SGHRS and CDR2 YFSETQ come from the germline V gene. This CDR3 has 14 residues. J gave up 3 bases and V 4 bases, and 4 bases lay outside the gene matches. The CDR3 region is CASSMGTVNQPQHF. CDR3 nucleotides: TGCGCCAGCAGCATGGGGACAGTCAATCAGCCCCAGCATTTT.

This CDR3 is CASSRQGYEQYF. The CDR3 region has the DNA TGTGCCAGCAGTAGACAGGGTTACGAGCAGTACTTC. This chain uses TRBV6-5 with TRBJ2-7; 7 bases match TRBD1. The CDR3 contains 12 residues. Germline-derived CDR1 and CDR2 are MNHEY and SVGAGI. V shed 5 bases and J 4 bases; nucleotides not matched to a gene: 2.

The chain is built from TRBV9 and TRBJ2-2; 10 nucleotides line up with TRBD2. V shed 1 base and J 0 bases; nucleotides not matched to a gene: 3. The CDR3 extends over 17 amino acids. Germline V gives CDR1 SGDLS, CDR2 YYNGEE. CDR3 sequence: CASSVTAGGPNTGELFF. CDR3 in DNA: TGTGCCAGCAGCGTAACAGCGGGAGGGCCGAACACCGGGGAGCTGTTTTTT.

This clone was observed a few times. The gene calls are TRBV6-1 and TRBJ2-5; no definite D call. TRBJ2-7 explains the end of the DNA better; the J call may be wrong. The CDR3 extends over 11 amino acids. Germline lookup yields CDR1 MNHNS and CDR2 SASEGT. The CDR3 is CASTPPYEQYF. In DNA form, the CDR3 reads TGTGCCAGCACCCCCCCCTACGAGCAGTACTTC.

This clone was seen a few times. The chain has TRBV28 and TRBJ2-6; D gene uncertain. Germline CDR1 is MDHEN and CDR2 is SYDVKM. The CDR3 consists of 13 residues. V was pared by 10 bases and J by 2 bases, with 9 bases between. CDR3 sequence reads: CATYSPGANVLTF. The CDR3 DNA reads TGTGCCACCTACTCCCCTGGGGCCAACGTCCTGACTTTC. The full variable domain, in which reference TRBV28 and TRBJ2-6 provide the parts outside the CDR3, is DVKVTQSSRYLVKRTGEKVFLECVQDMDHENMFWYRQDPGLGLRLIYFSYDVKMKEKGDIPEGYSVSREKKERFSLILESASTNQTSMYLCATYSPGANVLTFGAGSRLTVL.

This chain joins TRBV28 and TRBJ1-5; 7 bases are a match to TRBD1. CDR3 length: 14 amino acids. Trimming removed 7 bases from V and 7 bases from J; junction bases left unmatched: 10. In germline, CDR1 is MDHEN, CDR2 SYDVKM. The CDR3 coding sequence is TGTGCCAGCACCACTAGACAGGGCGTACAGCCCCAGCATTTT. Its translation is CASTTRQGVQPQHF.

The V and J genes are TRBV10-3 and TRBJ1-2; D unclear. Deletions cut 10 bases from V and 2 bases from J, with 17 bases between. This CDR3 comprises 14 residues. Germline CDR1 reads ENHRY; CDR2 reads SYGVKD. The chain's CDR3 is CATGSAGFNYGYTF. The DNA of the CDR3 is TGTGCCACCGGGAGTGCAGGATTCAACTATGGCTACACCTTC.

This clone has just a few counts. The gene calls are TRBV5-1 and TRBJ2-1; TRBD2 might be the D (6 bases). Germline V CDR1 and CDR2: SGHRS, YFSETQ. CDR3 size: 14 residues. V lost 3 bases to trimming and J lost 7 bases, with 14 bases between them. Here the CDR3 DNA reads TGCGCCAGCAGCTCTCCACCGGGGGTTAATGAGCAGTTCTTC. This gives the protein CASSSPPGVNEQFF.

The chain couples TRBV2 to TRBJ1-2; TRBD1 is a possible D gene (6 bases). The CDR3 spans 17 residues. Trimming took 6 bases from V and 6 from J, leaving 26 bases between them. Germline CDR1 SNHLY, CDR2 FYNNEI. Written as DNA, the CDR3 is TGTGCCAGCAGCCAGACCCTCGTGAGCGGGGGCGAAAATGGCTACACCTTC. Protein product: CASSQTLVSGGENGYTF.

The rearrangement joins TRBV4-2 to TRBJ1-5, with D tentatively TRBD1 (5 bases). The length of the CDR3 is 17 residues. The V and J ends lost 0 bases and 3 bases respectively, with 15 bases between them. Germline V lookup: CDR1 LGHNA, CDR2 YNFKEQ. CDR3 in amino acids: CASSQEGGPGTNQPQHF. In DNA, the CDR3 is TGTGCCAGCAGCCAAGAGGGAGGCCCCGGGACCAATCAGCCCCAGCATTTT.

This chain uses TRBV28 with TRBJ2-7; perhaps TRBD1 as D (6 bases). Trimming stripped 3 bases from V and 2 bases from J, with 23 bases between. Germline V gene lookup returns CDR1 MDHEN and CDR2 SYDVKM. The CDR3 consists of 18 residues. This CDR3 reads CASSFSVLGAARTYEQYF. The CDR3 nucleotides are TGTGCCAGCAGTTTTTCCGTCTTGGGGGCAGCCCGGACCTACGAGCAGTACTTC.

The CDR3 DNA reads as TGTGCCAGCAGTTGGAGCGGGAGGGCCTACGAGCAGTACTTC. It is translated as CASSWSGRAYEQYF. This sequence joins TRBV27 and TRBJ2-7, with 10 bases fitting TRBD2. Losses at the gene ends were 4 bases for V and 2 bases for J; bases not matched to a gene: 2. The CDR3 has 14 residues. Germline lookup yields CDR1 MNHEY and CDR2 SMNVEV (reference sequence).

This chain connects TRBV19 to TRBJ1-6; 7 bases map to TRBD1. V was pared by 1 base and J by 13 bases, with 13 bases of the junction left unmatched. CDR3 length equals 16 residues. The V gene's germline CDR1 is LNHDA and CDR2 SQIVND (reference sequence). CDR3 DNA sequence: TGTGCCAGTAGTATAGGGGGACCGGACAGGTCGCCGCCCCTCCACTTT. Amino acids: CASSIGGPDRSPPLHF.

The chain carries TRBV5-1 and TRBJ1-2; TRBD1 matches at 8 bases. The length of the CDR3 is 15 residues. Unmatched junction bases numbered 8, after V lost 3 bases and J lost 4 bases. Germline CDR1 reads SGHRS; CDR2 reads YFSETQ. The CDR3 DNA reads TGCGCCAGCAGCTGGGACCAGGGGGCCTCCTATGGCTACACCTTC. Its protein is CASSWDQGASYGYTF.

The chain carries TRBV5-1 and TRBJ2-2, with D maybe TRBD1 (6 bases). The CDR3 loop spans 15 amino acids. CDR1 and CDR2 from the germline V gene are SGHRS and YFSETQ. Trimming shortened V by 4 bases and J by 1 base, and 11 bases separated the two germline ends. The CDR3 region has the DNA TGCGCCAGCAGCATGGACAGCCAGAACACCGGGGAGCTGTTTTTT. This gives the protein CASSMDSQNTGELFF.

This chain connects TRBV19 to TRBJ1-1, with D maybe TRBD1 (6 bases). This CDR3 is 14 amino acids long. Germline CDR1 LNHDA, CDR2 SQIVND (reference sequence). V gave up 7 bases and J gave up 1 base, with 13 bases separating them. CDR3 amino acids: CASKPQGWNTEAFF. CDR3 nucleotide sequence: TGTGCCAGTAAACCACAGGGATGGAACACTGAAGCTTTCTTT.

CDR3 protein: CASIVSGGSSYEQYF. The DNA for the CDR3 is TGTGCCAGCATCGTCAGCGGGGGGAGCTCCTACGAGCAGTACTTC. The gene calls are TRBV28 and TRBJ2-7, with 9 bases lining up with TRBD2. Germline assignment: CDR1 MDHEN and CDR2 SYDVKM. The CDR3 loop spans 15 amino acids. The J segment lost 0 bases and the V segment lost 7 bases, leaving 7 bases of the junction unmatched.

The chain is built from TRBV6-5 and TRBJ2-7; D is unclear. CDR1 and CDR2 (germline): MNHEY, SVGAGI. The V end lost 5 bases, the J end lost 4 bases, and 9 bases lay between the germline ends. This CDR3 has 12 residues. CDR3 amino acids: CASSSTEYEQYF. The DNA of the CDR3 is TGTGCCAGCAGTAGCACGGAGTACGAGCAGTACTTC.

This clone was observed a few times. The V gene is TRBV4-3, the J gene TRBJ1-1; D gene uncertain. V was shortened by 0 bases and J by 2 bases, with 10 bases between the two germline ends. The CDR3 extends over 15 amino acids. Germline V gene data show CDR1 as LGHNA and CDR2 as YSLEER. CDR3 nucleotides: TGCGCCAGCAGCCAAGAGCTCGCGACAAACACTGAAGCTTTCTTT. This sequence encodes CASSQELATNTEAFF.

This clone appeared a few times. The J gene is TRBJ1-4, the V gene TRBV4-1; D remains ambiguous. CDR1 and CDR2 (germline): MGHRA, YSYEKL. V dropped 1 base and J dropped 0 bases, with 9 bases sitting between them. The length of the CDR3 is 16 residues. CDR3 sequence (DNA): TGCGCCAGCAGCCAAGGTTCAGGCCCAACTAATGAAAAACTGTTTTTT. It encodes CASSQGSGPTNEKLFF.

This chain joins TRBV2 and TRBJ2-7, with unresolved D. V lost 6 bases to trimming and J lost 0 bases, with 12 bases between them. Germline V gene sequence: CDR1 SNHLY, CDR2 FYNNEI. The CDR3 is 14 residues long. CDR3 protein: CASRRFESSYEQYF. CDR3 nucleotide sequence: TGTGCCAGCAGGCGGTTTGAGAGCTCCTACGAGCAGTACTTC.

This chain connects TRBV5-6 to TRBJ1-5; a weak D match, TRBD1 (5 bases). The CDR3 has 18 amino acids. The V end lost 0 bases, the J end lost 0 bases, and 16 bases lay between the germline ends. Germline CDR1 SGHDT, CDR2 YYEEEE. CDR3 sequence: CASSLAALGGYSNQPQHF. CDR3 in DNA: TGTGCCAGCAGCTTGGCCGCGCTGGGGGGATATAGCAATCAGCCCCAGCATTTT.